This T cell receptor (beta chain) was observed in a study of T cells in Graves' hyperthyroidism and ophthalmopathy. Study-wide context: Once the initial diagnosis was made, peripheral blood was obtained before any treatment.

The definition of stable Graves' hyperthyroidism was no ophthalmopathy progression within 18 months. Notes on this clonotype: The antigen is unknown.

Amplification of TCR beta CDR3 regions was performed using RNA transcripts as template. Using the HTBI primer set, a first-round RT-PCR was run on the TCR CDR3. TCRdb recomputed calls from the multiplex PCR reads with MiXCR, one row per CDR3 protein. In the table there are about 340,000 distinct CDR3 sequences, about 18% of which are singletons. Overall study results and limits: Patients with ophthalmopathy were separated from those with stable hyperthyroidism by a 13 V-J model.

Sequencing was done on a sample of blood. The receptor's source is a woman between 50 and 59 years old with Graves' hyperthyroidism.

The CDR3: CSAPGASGRAEQFF. The CDR3 DNA is TGCAGTGCTCCGGGGGCTAGCGGGAGAGCTGAGCAGTTCTTC. V gene TRBV20-1 combines with J gene TRBJ2-1, with 10 bases aligning to TRBD2. Germline CDR1 is DFQATT and CDR2 is SNEGSKA (reference sequence). Losses at the gene ends were 5 bases for V and 9 bases for J; bases not matched to a gene: 10. CDR3 length: 14 amino acids.